A single sample gave rise to the 19 T cell receptor beta chains below, sequenced in a study of blood T cell repertoires in COVID-19. Here immunoSEQ multiplex PCR was the method, and the copy in TCRdb shows in-frame clones only, minus some. Here the sample spans a few hundred thousand clones, roughly nine tenths being singletons. What was sequenced was peripheral blood. These receptors all come from a woman in her forties or fifties with acute or convalescent COVID-19.

This chain joins TRBV4-3 and TRBJ2-1; TRBD2 agrees at 8 bases. This CDR3 region has 13 residues. Germline assignment: CDR1 LGHNA and CDR2 YSLEER. V dropped 3 bases and J dropped 7; count of bases not matched to a gene: 2. CDR3 amino acids: CASSQSGGNEQFF. Written as DNA, the CDR3 is TGCGCCAGCAGCCAGTCGGGGGGGAATGAGCAGTTCTTC.

V usage is TRBV9 and J usage is TRBJ2-7; 8 nucleotides agree with TRBD1. V dropped 4 bases and J dropped 2; count of bases not matched to a gene: 2. This CDR3 region has 13 residues. Germline CDR1 and CDR2: SGDLS and YYNGEE. In DNA form, the CDR3 reads TGTGCCAGCAGCCCCAGGGGGCCCTACGAGCAGTACTTC. It translates to CASSPRGPYEQYF. The full variable domain, rest sourced from reference TRBV9 and TRBJ2-7, is DSGVTQTPKHLITATGQRVTLRCSPRSGDLSVYWYQQSLDQGLQFLIQYYNGEERAKGNILERFSAQQFPDLHSELNLSSLELGDSALYFCASSPRGPYEQYFGPGTRLTVT.

The CDR3 sequence: CASSFHSQETQYF. The DNA for the CDR3 is TGTGCCAGCAGTTTCCACAGCCAAGAGACCCAGTACTTC. V gene TRBV27 combines with J gene TRBJ2-5, with D hard to call. Trimming removed 3 bases at V and 1 base at J, with 6 bases between. Germline CDR1 is MNHEY and CDR2 is SMNVEV (reference sequence). The CDR3 sequence is 13 residues long.

The chain is built from TRBV3-1 (or the pseudogene TRBV3-2) and TRBJ2-3; a possible D gene is TRBD2 (6 bases). CDR1 LGHDT and CDR2 YNNKEL come from the germline V gene (reference sequence). V was trimmed by 2 bases and J by 0 bases, leaving 12 bases between them. This CDR3 region has 16 residues. CDR3 in amino acids: CASSQWLATSTDTQYF. CDR3 nucleotide sequence: TGTGCCAGCAGCCAATGGCTAGCGACTAGCACAGATACGCAGTATTTT.

CDR3 sequence (DNA): TGTGCCAGCAGTTACAACGAGGCCCGCGGGGAGCTGTTTTTT. Translation gives CASSYNEARGELFF. The chain recombines TRBV27 with TRBJ2-2; D is ambiguous. The germline V gene has CDR1 MNHEY and CDR2 SMNVEV (reference sequence). This CDR3 has 14 residues. V gave up 4 bases and J gave up 7 bases, with 13 bases separating them.

This clone showed up many times. This chain uses TRBV2 with TRBJ1-4, with a tentative D call TRBD1 (5 bases). CDR1 and CDR2 from the germline V gene are SNHLY and FYNNEI. Deletions cut 2 bases from V and 3 bases from J, with 10 bases between. This CDR3 has 15 amino acids. Here the CDR3 DNA reads TGTGCCAGCAGTGAAAATCGGGGGGCTAATGAAAAACTGTTTTTT. It is translated as CASSENRGANEKLFF.

This clone was observed a handful of times. The V gene is TRBV12-3 or TRBV12-4, the J gene TRBJ2-7; D not resolved. The V gene lost 6 bases and the J gene lost 4 bases, with 13 bases spanning the gap. The CDR3 consists of 13 residues. The CDR3 DNA reads as TGTGCCAGCAGCCCCGGGTCCCCATACGAGCAGTACTTC. As protein: CASSPGSPYEQYF.

This sequence joins TRBV7-2 and TRBJ2-1, with a possible D match to TRBD2 (6 bases). There are 14 residues in the CDR3. V lost 7 bases and J lost 3, with 13 bases in between. CDR1 and CDR2 from the germline V gene are SGHTA and FQGNSA. The CDR3, as DNA: TGTGCCAGCACCTCACCCGGGGGCTACAATGAGCAGTTCTTC. It is translated as CASTSPGGYNEQFF. Variable domain in full (rest from reference TRBV7-2 and TRBJ2-1): GAGVSQSPSNKVTEKGKDVELRCDPISGHTALYWYRQSLGQGLEFLIYFQGNSAPDKSGLPSDRFSAERTGGSVSTLTIQRTQQEDSAVYLCASTSPGGYNEQFFGPGTRLTVL.

CDR3 DNA sequence: TGTGCCAGTAGCATAAGCGGGAGAGGCAATGAGCAGTTCTTC. It is translated as CASSISGRGNEQFF. The chain uses TRBV19 and TRBJ2-1; TRBD2 aligns across 8 bases. The V gene end was trimmed by 6 bases and the J gene end by 6 bases; junction bases not matched to a gene: 7. The CDR3 covers 14 residues. CDR1 is LNHDA and CDR2 is SQIVND in the germline V gene (reference sequence).

V usage is TRBV5-1 and J usage is TRBJ2-1, with D uncertain. This CDR3 contains 17 residues. In germline, CDR1 is SGHRS, CDR2 YFSETQ. Trimming left V 4 bases short and J 1 base short, with 18 bases between. The CDR3 DNA reads TGCGCCAGCAGCCTACCGACTCCCGATCCTTCCTACAATGAGCAGTTCTTC. Encoded protein: CASSLPTPDPSYNEQFF.

The chain joins TRBV11-1 to TRBJ1-1, with D maybe TRBD1 (6 bases). Germline values: CDR1 SGHAT, CDR2 FQDESV (reference sequence). With 11 bases removed from V and 4 bases from J, the gap between germline ends came to 17 bases. The CDR3 runs 13 residues. The CDR3 here is CASRGLLATEAFF. As DNA, the CDR3 is TGTGCCTCCAGGGGATTACTGGCCACTGAAGCTTTCTTT.

This clone was seen only once. The gene calls are TRBV11-2 and TRBJ1-1, with a weak D call TRBD1 (5 bases). Trimming cost V 3 bases and J 1 base, with 9 bases left between them. Germline V gives CDR1 SGHAT, CDR2 FQNNGV. CDR3 length: 14 residues. CDR3 DNA sequence: TGTGCCAGCAGCTTGGCAGGGCCGAACACTGAAGCTTTCTTT. As protein: CASSLAGPNTEAFF.

This clone was counted a single time. V is TRBV24-1 and J is TRBJ2-5, with D hard to call. The V gene's germline CDR1 is KGHDR and CDR2 SFDVKD. This CDR3 comprises 15 residues. Trimming shortened V by 9 bases and J by 4 bases, and 20 bases separated the two germline ends. CDR3 sequence: CATDLECIPPETQYF. CDR3 nucleotides: TGTGCCACCGATTTGGAGTGTATCCCCCCAGAGACCCAGTACTTC.

V gene TRBV10-3 combines with J gene TRBJ1-1; D gene uncertain. From germline, CDR1 is ENHRY and CDR2 SYGVKD. CDR3 length: 14 amino acids. V lost 1 base and J 5 bases, leaving 11 bases between the germline ends. CDR3 bases: TGTGCCATCAGTGAGTTATCCGGGTGGACTGAAGCTTTCTTT. As protein: CAISELSGWTEAFF.

This chain uses TRBV14 with TRBJ2-2; tentative D call: TRBD2 (5 bases). This CDR3 region has 17 residues. The V gene lost 0 bases and the J gene lost 0 bases, with 11 bases spanning the gap. From germline, CDR1 is SGHDN and CDR2 FVKESK. For the CDR3, the DNA is TGTGCCAGCAGCCAAGACGACACTAGAGCGAACACCGGGGAGCTGTTTTTT. As protein: CASSQDDTRANTGELFF.

This clone has more than one count but fewer than ten. The chain combines TRBV7-2 with TRBJ2-5; 9 positions agree with TRBD2. The CDR3 has 17 amino acids. Germline V gives CDR1 SGHTA, CDR2 FQGNSA. V was pared by 1 base and J by 1 base, with 7 bases of the junction left unmatched. CDR3 in amino acids: CASSLVGGGAPQETQYF. In DNA form, the CDR3 reads TGTGCCAGCAGCTTAGTAGGCGGGGGGGCACCCCAAGAGACCCAGTACTTC.

The chain employs TRBV5-6 and TRBJ1-6; no clear D. The V and J ends lost 4 bases and 10 bases respectively, with 15 bases between them. Germline CDR1 is SGHDT and CDR2 is YYEEEE. The CDR3 is made up of 14 amino acids. CDR3 sequence reads: CASSAQTAASPLHF. The CDR3 DNA reads TGTGCCAGCAGCGCACAGACCGCAGCCTCACCCCTCCACTTT.

DNA for the CDR3: TGTGCCAGCAGCTACGGGTCCGGGACAGGGGGCGACGAGCAGTACTTC. Translated: CASSYGSGTGGDEQYF. V usage is TRBV7-9 and J usage is TRBJ2-7; TRBD1 agrees at 12 bases. The CDR3 is 16 amino acids. Trimming took 4 bases from V and 5 from J; bases not matched to a gene: 9. Germline CDR1 is SEHNR and CDR2 is FQNEAQ (reference sequence).

The gene calls are TRBV6-5 and TRBJ1-1, with 7 bases fitting TRBD1. This CDR3 is built from 14 residues. Per germline, CDR1 MNHEY and CDR2 SVGAGI. Germline trimming cut 6 bases from V and 5 bases from J; bases unmatched to any gene: 9. The CDR3 sequence: CASSPMDRWTEAFF. The CDR3, as DNA: TGTGCCAGCAGCCCCATGGACAGGTGGACTGAAGCTTTCTTT.